Below, 3 T cell receptor beta chains from the same sample are listed, as sequenced in a study of cytomegalovirus exposure and HLA in healthy donors. Both 60 Vbeta primers and 13 Jbeta primers went into the PCR. Produced via immunoSEQ multiplex PCR; TCRdb's table is partial and in-frame only. The data contain more than 110,000 clones, about 86% of them singletons. The sequenced sample was PBMCs. The receptors here all came from a man aged 40-55 years in good health and CMV-seropositive.

The chain carries TRBV10-3 and TRBJ1-5; weak D call: TRBD1 (5 bases). From germline, CDR1 is ENHRY and CDR2 SYGVKD. The length of the CDR3 is 14 residues. The V and J ends lost 0 bases and 8 bases respectively, with 11 bases between them. The CDR3 DNA follows: TGTGCCATCAGTGAGTCTAAAGGGGTGAAGCCCCAGCATTTT. Translated: CAISESKGVKPQHF.

This sequence joins TRBV7-7 and TRBJ2-7; maybe TRBD1 (5 bases). Trimming cost V 5 bases and J 2 bases, with 13 bases left between them. Germline CDR1 reads SSHAT; CDR2 reads FNYEAQ (reference sequence). The length of the CDR3 is 14 residues. This chain's CDR3 is CASSTGPTAYEQYF. The CDR3 nucleotides are TGTGCCAGCAGCACAGGACCTACCGCCTACGAGCAGTACTTC.

The V gene is TRBV7-2, the J gene TRBJ2-3; D not resolved. This CDR3 has 15 amino acids. CDR1 and CDR2 (germline): SGHTA, FQGNSA. V lost 4 bases, J lost 5 bases, and 16 bases lay in between. This chain's CDR3 is CASSSRVWAGDTQYF. The CDR3 DNA is TGTGCCAGCAGCTCACGTGTATGGGCAGGAGATACGCAGTATTTT.